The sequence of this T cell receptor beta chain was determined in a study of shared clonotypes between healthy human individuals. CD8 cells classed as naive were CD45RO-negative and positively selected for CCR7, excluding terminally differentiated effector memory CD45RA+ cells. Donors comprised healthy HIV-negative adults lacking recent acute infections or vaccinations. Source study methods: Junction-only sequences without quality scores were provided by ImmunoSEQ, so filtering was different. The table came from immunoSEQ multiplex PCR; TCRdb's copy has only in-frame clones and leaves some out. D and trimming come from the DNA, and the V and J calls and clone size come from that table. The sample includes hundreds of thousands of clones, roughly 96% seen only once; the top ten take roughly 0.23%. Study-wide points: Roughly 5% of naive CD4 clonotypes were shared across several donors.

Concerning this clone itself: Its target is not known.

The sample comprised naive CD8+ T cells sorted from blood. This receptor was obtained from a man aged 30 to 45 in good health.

The CDR3 DNA is TGCGCCAGCAGTGCGGCGGGAGTAAACGGGGAGCTGTTTTTT. It encodes CASSAAGVNGELFF. This chain joins TRBV10-1 and TRBJ2-2, with TRBD2 identical over 7 bases. Per germline, CDR1 WNHNN and CDR2 SYGVQD (reference sequence). V lost 4 bases and J lost 7; bases outside the gene matches: 6. The CDR3 loop spans 14 amino acids.